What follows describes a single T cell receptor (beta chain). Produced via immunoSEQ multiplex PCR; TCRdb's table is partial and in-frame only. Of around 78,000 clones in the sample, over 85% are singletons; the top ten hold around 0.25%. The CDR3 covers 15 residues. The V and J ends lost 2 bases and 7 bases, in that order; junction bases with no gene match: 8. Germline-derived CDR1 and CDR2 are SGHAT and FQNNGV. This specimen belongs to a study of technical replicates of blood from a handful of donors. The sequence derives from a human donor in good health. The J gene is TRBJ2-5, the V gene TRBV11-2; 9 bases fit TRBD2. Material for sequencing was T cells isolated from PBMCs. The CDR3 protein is CASSLTSGYSGTQYF. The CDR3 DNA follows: TGTGCCAGCAGCTTAACTAGCGGGTATAGTGGGACCCAGTACTTC.